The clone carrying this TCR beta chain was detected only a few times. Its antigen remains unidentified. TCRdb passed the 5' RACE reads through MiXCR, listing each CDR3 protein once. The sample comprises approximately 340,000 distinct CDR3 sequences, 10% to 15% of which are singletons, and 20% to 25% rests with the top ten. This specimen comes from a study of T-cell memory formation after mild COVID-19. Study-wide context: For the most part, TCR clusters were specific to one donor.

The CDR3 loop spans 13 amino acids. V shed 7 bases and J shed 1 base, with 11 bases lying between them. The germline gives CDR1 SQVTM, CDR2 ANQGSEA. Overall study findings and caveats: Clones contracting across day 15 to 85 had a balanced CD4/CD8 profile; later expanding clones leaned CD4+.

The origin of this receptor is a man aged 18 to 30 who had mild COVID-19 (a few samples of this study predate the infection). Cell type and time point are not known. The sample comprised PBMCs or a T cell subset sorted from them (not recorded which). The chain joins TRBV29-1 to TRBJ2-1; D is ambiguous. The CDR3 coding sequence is TGCAGCGCCGAGCCTGGGTCCTACAATGAGCAGTTCTTC. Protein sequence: CSAEPGSYNEQFF.